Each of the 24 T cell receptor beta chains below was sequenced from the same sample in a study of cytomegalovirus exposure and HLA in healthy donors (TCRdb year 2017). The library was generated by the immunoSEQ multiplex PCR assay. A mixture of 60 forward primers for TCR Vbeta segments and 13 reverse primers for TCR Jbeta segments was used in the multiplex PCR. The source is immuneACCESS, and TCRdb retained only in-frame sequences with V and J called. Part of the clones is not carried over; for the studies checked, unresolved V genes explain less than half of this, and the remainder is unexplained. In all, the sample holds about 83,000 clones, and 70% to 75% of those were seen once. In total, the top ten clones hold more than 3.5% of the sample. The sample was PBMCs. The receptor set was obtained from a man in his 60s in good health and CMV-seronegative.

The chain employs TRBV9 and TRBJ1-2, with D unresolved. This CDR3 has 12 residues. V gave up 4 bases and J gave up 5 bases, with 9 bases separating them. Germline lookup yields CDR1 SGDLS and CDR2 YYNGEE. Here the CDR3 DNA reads TGTGCCAGCAGCCCCCATCAGTATGGCTACACCTTC. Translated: CASSPHQYGYTF.

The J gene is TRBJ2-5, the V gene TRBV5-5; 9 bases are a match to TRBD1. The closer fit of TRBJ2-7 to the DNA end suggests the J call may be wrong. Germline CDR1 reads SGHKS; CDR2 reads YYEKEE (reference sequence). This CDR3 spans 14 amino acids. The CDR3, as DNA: TGTGCCAGCAGCCGGGACAGGGCCTCCTACGAGCAGTACTTC. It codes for CASSRDRASYEQYF.

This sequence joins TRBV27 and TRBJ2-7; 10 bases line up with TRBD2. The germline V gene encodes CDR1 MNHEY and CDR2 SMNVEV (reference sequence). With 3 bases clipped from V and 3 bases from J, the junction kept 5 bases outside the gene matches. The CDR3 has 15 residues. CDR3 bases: TGTGCCAGCAGTTTGGTGGCTAGCGGGGGCTACGAGCAGTACTTC. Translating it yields CASSLVASGGYEQYF.

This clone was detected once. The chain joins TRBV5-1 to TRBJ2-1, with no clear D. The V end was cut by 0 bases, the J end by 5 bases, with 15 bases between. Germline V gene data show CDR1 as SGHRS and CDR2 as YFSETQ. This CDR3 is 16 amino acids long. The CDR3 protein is CASSLARASPHNEQFF. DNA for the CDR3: TGCGCCAGCAGCTTGGCCCGAGCGTCCCCCCACAATGAGCAGTTCTTC.

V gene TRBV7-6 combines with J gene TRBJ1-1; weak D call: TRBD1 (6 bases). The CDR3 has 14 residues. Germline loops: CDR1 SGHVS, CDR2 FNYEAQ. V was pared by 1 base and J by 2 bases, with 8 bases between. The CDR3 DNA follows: TGTGCCAGCAGCTTAGGCAGGGGTAACACTGAAGCTTTCTTT. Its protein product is CASSLGRGNTEAFF.

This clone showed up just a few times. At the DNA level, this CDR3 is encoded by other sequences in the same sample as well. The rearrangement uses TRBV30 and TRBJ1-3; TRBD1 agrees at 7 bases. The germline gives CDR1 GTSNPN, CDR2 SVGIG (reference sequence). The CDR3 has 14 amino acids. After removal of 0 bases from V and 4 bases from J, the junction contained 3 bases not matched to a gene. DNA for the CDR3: TGTGCCTGGAGTGTAGGGGGCGCCGGAAACACCATATATTTT. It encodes CAWSVGGAGNTIYF. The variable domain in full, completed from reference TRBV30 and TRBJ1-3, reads SQTIHQWPATLVQPVGSPLSLECTVEGTSNPNLYWYRQAAGRGLQLLFYSVGIGQISSEVPQNLSASRPQDRQFILSSKKLLLSDSGFYLCAWSVGGAGNTIYFGEGSWLTVV.

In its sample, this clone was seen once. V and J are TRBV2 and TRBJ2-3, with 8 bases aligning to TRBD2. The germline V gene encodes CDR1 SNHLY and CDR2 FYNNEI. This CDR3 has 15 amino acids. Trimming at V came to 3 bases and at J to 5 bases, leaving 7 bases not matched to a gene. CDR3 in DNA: TGTGCCAGCAGTGAGTTTAGCGGGGATGGAGATACGCAGTATTTT. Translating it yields CASSEFSGDGDTQYF.

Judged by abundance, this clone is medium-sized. CDR3 nucleotides: TGTGCCAGCAGTTTTGGCGGGGGGAACACCGGGGAGCTGTTTTTT. Amino acids: CASSFGGGNTGELFF. The rearrangement uses TRBV9 and TRBJ2-2; 7 nucleotides agree with TRBD2. The germline V gene has CDR1 SGDLS and CDR2 YYNGEE. V lost 5 bases and J lost 1; bases outside the gene matches: 5. This CDR3 is built from 15 residues.

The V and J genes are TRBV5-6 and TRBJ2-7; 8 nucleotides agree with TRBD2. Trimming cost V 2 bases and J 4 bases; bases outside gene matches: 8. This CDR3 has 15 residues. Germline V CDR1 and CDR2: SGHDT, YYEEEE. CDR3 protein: CASSLGAGAAYEQYF. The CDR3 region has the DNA TGTGCCAGCAGCTTAGGAGCGGGGGCCGCGTACGAGCAGTACTTC. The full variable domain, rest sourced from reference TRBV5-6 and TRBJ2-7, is DAGVTQSPTHLIKTRGQQVTLRCSPKSGHDTVSWYQQALGQGPQFIFQYYEEEERQRGNFPDRFSGHQFPNYSSELNVNALLLGDSALYLCASSLGAGAAYEQYFGPGTRLTVT.

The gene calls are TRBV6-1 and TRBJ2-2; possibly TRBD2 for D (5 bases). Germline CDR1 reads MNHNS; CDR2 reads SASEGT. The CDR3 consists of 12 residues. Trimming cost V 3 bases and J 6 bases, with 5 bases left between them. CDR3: CASSDGAGELFF. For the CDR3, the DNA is TGTGCCAGCAGTGACGGGGCCGGGGAGCTGTTTTTT.

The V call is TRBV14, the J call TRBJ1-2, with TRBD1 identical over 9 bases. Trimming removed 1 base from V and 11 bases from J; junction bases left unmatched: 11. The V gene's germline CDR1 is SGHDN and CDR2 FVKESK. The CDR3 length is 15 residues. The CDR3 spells CASSQVTGTGKGYTF. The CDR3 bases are TGTGCCAGCAGCCAAGTCACCGGGACAGGGAAAGGTTACACCTTC.

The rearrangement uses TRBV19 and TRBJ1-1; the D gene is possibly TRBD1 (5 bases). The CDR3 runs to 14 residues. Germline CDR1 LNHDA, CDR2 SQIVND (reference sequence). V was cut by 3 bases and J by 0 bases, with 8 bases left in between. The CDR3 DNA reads TGTGCCAGTAGTATTAGGGGATTGAACACTGAAGCTTTCTTT. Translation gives CASSIRGLNTEAFF.

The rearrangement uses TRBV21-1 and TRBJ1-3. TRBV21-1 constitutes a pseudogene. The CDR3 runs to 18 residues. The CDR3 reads CASSIRKLASASGNTIYF. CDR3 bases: TGTGCCAGCAGTATAAGAAAGTTAGCGTCAGCATCCGGAAACACCATATATTTT.

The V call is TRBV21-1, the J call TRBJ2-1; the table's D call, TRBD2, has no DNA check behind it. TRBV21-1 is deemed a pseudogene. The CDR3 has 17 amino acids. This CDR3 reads CASSKMRDGPSYNEQFF. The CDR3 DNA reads TGTGCCAGCAGCAAAATGCGGGACGGTCCTTCCTACAATGAGCAGTTCTTC.

This CDR3 reads CASSLPGGDGNTIYF. The CDR3 nucleotides read TGTGCCAGCTCCCTCCCCGGAGGGGACGGAAACACCATATATTTT. The chain has TRBV18 and TRBJ1-3, with D tentatively TRBD1 (5 bases). V lost 6 bases, J lost 4 bases, and 16 bases lay in between. Germline-derived CDR1 and CDR2 are KGHSH and LQKENI. This CDR3 contains 15 residues.

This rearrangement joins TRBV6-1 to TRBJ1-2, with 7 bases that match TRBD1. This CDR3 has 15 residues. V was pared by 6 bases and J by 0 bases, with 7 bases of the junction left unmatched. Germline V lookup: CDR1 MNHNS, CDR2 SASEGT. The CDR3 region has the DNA TGTGCCAGCAGCCCAGGGGGGAGGTCTAACTATGGCTACACCTTC. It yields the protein CASSPGGRSNYGYTF.

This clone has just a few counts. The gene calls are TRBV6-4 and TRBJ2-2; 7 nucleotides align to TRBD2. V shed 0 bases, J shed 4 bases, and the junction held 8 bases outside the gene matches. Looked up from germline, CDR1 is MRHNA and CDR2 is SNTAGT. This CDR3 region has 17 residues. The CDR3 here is CASSDSGRGEVTGELFF. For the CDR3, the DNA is TGTGCCAGCAGTGACTCGGGGAGGGGTGAAGTCACCGGGGAGCTGTTTTTT.

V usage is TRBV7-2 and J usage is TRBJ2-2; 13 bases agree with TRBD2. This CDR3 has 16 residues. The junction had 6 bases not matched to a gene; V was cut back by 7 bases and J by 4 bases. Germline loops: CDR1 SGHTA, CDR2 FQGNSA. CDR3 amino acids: CASNLGLAGLTGELFF. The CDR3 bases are TGTGCCAGCAACTTGGGACTAGCGGGGCTCACCGGGGAGCTGTTTTTT.

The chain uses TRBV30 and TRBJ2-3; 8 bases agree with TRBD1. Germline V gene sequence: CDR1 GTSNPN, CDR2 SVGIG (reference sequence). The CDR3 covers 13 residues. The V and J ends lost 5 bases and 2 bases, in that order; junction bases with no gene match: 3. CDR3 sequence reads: CAWDRGNTDTQYF. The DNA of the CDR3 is TGTGCCTGGGACAGGGGTAACACAGATACGCAGTATTTT.

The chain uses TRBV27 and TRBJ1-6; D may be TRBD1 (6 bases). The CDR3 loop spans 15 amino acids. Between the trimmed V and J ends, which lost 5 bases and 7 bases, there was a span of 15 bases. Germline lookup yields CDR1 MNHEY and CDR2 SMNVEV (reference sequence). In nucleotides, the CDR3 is TGTGCCAGCAGTAGCGGGACACGGGGGAATTCACCCCTCCACTTT. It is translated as CASSSGTRGNSPLHF.

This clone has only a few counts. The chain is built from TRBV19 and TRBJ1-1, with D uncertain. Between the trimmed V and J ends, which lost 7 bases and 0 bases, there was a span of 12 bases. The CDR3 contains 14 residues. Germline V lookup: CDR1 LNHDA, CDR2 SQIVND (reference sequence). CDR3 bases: TGTGCCAGTACCCCCCTACGGTTGAACACTGAAGCTTTCTTT. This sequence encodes CASTPLRLNTEAFF. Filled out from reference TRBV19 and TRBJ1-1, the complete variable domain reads DGGITQSPKYLFRKEGQNVTLSCEQNLNHDAMYWYRQDPGQGLRLIYYSQIVNDFQKGDIAEGYSVSREKKESFPLTVTSAQKNPTAFYLCASTPLRLNTEAFFGQGTRLTVV.

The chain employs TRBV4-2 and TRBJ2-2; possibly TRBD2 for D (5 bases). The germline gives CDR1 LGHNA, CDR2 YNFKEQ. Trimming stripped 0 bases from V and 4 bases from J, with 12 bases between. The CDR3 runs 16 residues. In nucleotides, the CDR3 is TGTGCCAGCAGCCAAGAAGACGTGGGAGTCACCGGGGAGCTGTTTTTT. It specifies CASSQEDVGVTGELFF.

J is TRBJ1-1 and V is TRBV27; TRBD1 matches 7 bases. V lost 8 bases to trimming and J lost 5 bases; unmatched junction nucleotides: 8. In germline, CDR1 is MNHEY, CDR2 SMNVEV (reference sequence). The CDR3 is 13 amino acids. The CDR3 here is CASHRDRWTEAFF. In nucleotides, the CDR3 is TGTGCCAGCCACAGGGACAGATGGACTGAAGCTTTCTTT.

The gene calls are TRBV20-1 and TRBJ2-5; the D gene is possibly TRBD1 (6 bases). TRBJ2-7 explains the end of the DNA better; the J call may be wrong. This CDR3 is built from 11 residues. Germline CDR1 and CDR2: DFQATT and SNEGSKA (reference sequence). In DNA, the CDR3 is TGCAGTGCTAGGGACAGCTACGAGCAGTACTTC. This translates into CSARDSYEQYF.